Each of the 26 T cell receptor beta chains below was sequenced from the same sample in a study of shared clonotypes between healthy human individuals. Assay used: immunoSEQ multiplex PCR; TCRdb lists only in-frame clones, some missing. The table shows roughly 2.5 million clones, with just over 90% occurring only once. Sequencing was carried out using naive CD4+ T cells sorted from blood. As for subset: CD45RA+ positively selected. All receptors derive from a man between 18 and 29 years old in good health.

On this clone: Other DNA sequences in this specimen translate into the identical CDR3. V is TRBV9 and J is TRBJ2-7; D possibly uses TRBD1 or TRBD2 (5 bases each). Germline V gene lookup returns CDR1 SGDLS and CDR2 YYNGEE. The CDR3 consists of 15 residues. Trimming shortened V by 0 bases and J by 1 base, and 11 bases separated the two germline ends. The CDR3 DNA follows: TGTGCCAGCAGCGTAGGTGGGGGTTTATCCTACGAGCAGTACTTC. It is translated as CASSVGGGLSYEQYF. The complete variable domain, with remaining parts taken from reference TRBV9 and TRBJ2-7, reads DSGVTQTPKHLITATGQRVTLRCSPRSGDLSVYWYQQSLDQGLQFLIQYYNGEERAKGNILERFSAQQFPDLHSELNLSSLELGDSALYFCASSVGGGLSYEQYFGPGTRLTVT.

The CDR3: CAISDGGLPGQFF. The DNA for the CDR3 is TGTGCCATCAGTGATGGAGGTCTCCCTGGGCAGTTCTTC. V usage is TRBV10-3 and J usage is TRBJ2-1, with D possibly TRBD2 on 5 matching bases. Trimming took 3 bases from V and 12 from J, leaving 15 bases between them. The CDR3 is made up of 13 amino acids. From germline, CDR1 is ENHRY and CDR2 SYGVKD.

CDR3 coding DNA: TGTGCCAGCACCCCCCAGGGAACGAACACTGAAGCTTTCTTT. Protein: CASTPQGTNTEAFF. V and J are TRBV6-5 and TRBJ1-1; TRBD1 is a possible D gene (5 bases). Trimming removed 7 bases at V and 1 base at J, with 13 bases between. The CDR3 covers 14 residues. Looked up from germline, CDR1 is MNHEY and CDR2 is SVGAGI.

This sequence joins TRBV9 and TRBJ1-3; a possible D gene is TRBD1 (5 bases). The CDR3 covers 14 residues. V shed 4 bases and J shed 0 bases, with 8 bases lying between them. The germline CDR1 and CDR2 sequences are SGDLS and YYNGEE. CDR3 sequence (DNA): TGTGCCAGCAGCTCAGACAGCTCTGGAAACACCATATATTTT. It encodes CASSSDSSGNTIYF.

This clone was detected once. Other DNA sequences in the same sample also yield this CDR3. For the CDR3, the DNA is TGTGCCAGCAGTGCCGGGACAGGGAACTACGAGCAGTACTTC. Protein sequence: CASSAGTGNYEQYF. The chain couples TRBV2 to TRBJ2-7, with 9 bases aligning to TRBD1. This CDR3 is built from 14 residues. The germline gives CDR1 SNHLY, CDR2 FYNNEI. J was trimmed by 3 bases and V by 4 bases; bases with no gene match: 4. The full variable domain, its missing parts supplied by reference TRBV2 and TRBJ2-7, is EPEVTQTPSHQVTQMGQEVILRCVPISNHLYFYWYRQILGQKVEFLVSFYNNEISEKSEIFDDQFSVERPDGSNFTLKIRSTKLEDSAMYFCASSAGTGNYEQYFGPGTRLTVT.

This chain uses TRBV6-6 with TRBJ2-7; either TRBD1 or TRBD2 may supply D (6 bases each). V was clipped by 4 bases and J by 2 bases, with 12 bases between them. Germline lookup yields CDR1 MNHNY and CDR2 SVGAGI (reference sequence). CDR3 length: 14 residues. CDR3 amino acids: CASSWGDTTYEQYF. The CDR3 DNA is TGTGCCAGCAGTTGGGGGGACACCACCTACGAGCAGTACTTC.

This clone has a single count. The chain couples TRBV7-9 to TRBJ2-5; TRBD2 might be the D (6 bases). Germline V lookup: CDR1 SEHNR, CDR2 FQNEAQ (reference sequence). V gave up 1 base and J gave up 2 bases, with 14 bases separating them. The CDR3 totals 16 residues. CDR3 loop: CASSLGSAGLQETQYF. CDR3 sequence (DNA): TGTGCCAGCAGCTTAGGCTCGGCGGGGCTTCAAGAGACCCAGTACTTC.

This clone came up once. CDR3: CASSVTAGGGETQYF. The CDR3 coding sequence is TGTGCCAGCAGCGTGACAGCGGGAGGGGGGGAGACCCAGTACTTC. This chain links TRBV9 with TRBJ2-5; 10 bases align to TRBD2. V was clipped by 2 bases and J by 5 bases; unmatched bases: 6. The CDR3 extends over 15 amino acids. Per the germline V gene, CDR1 is SGDLS and CDR2 is YYNGEE. Filled out from reference TRBV9 and TRBJ2-5, the complete variable domain reads DSGVTQTPKHLITATGQRVTLRCSPRSGDLSVYWYQQSLDQGLQFLIQYYNGEERAKGNILERFSAQQFPDLHSELNLSSLELGDSALYFCASSVTAGGGETQYFGPGTRLLVL.

This clone was seen a single time. Other DNA sequences from this sample encode an identical CDR3 as well. The chain combines TRBV7-9 with TRBJ1-3; D is uncertain. Germline CDR1 and CDR2: SEHNR and FQNEAQ (reference sequence). The CDR3 is 15 residues long. V lost 5 bases and J 0 bases, leaving 11 bases between the germline ends. The CDR3 protein is CASSRSGSSGNTIYF. CDR3 coding DNA: TGTGCCAGCAGCAGGAGCGGCAGCTCTGGAAACACCATATATTTT.

This chain uses TRBV7-2 with TRBJ2-5; possible D gene TRBD1, 6 bases. The V gene lost 1 base and the J gene lost 5 bases, with 14 bases spanning the gap. The germline V gene has CDR1 SGHTA and CDR2 FQGNSA. The CDR3 sequence is 15 residues long. CDR3 in amino acids: CASSLGTGRRETQYF. CDR3 nucleotides: TGTGCCAGCAGCTTAGGCACAGGGCGAAGGGAGACCCAGTACTTC.

The chain joins TRBV7-9 to TRBJ2-1, with 11 nucleotides matching TRBD2. CDR3 size: 17 residues. In germline, CDR1 is SEHNR, CDR2 FQNEAQ (reference sequence). J gave up 0 bases and V 5 bases, and 6 bases lay outside the gene matches. The CDR3 DNA follows: TGTGCCAGCAGCACTTTTAGCGGGAGGGCCTCCTACAATGAGCAGTTCTTC. Translation: CASSTFSGRASYNEQFF. Together with reference TRBV7-9 and TRBJ2-1, the CDR3 gives the full variable domain: DTGVSQNPRHKITKRGQNVTFRCDPISEHNRLYWYRQTLGQGPEFLTYFQNEAQLEKSRLLSDRFSAERPKGSFSTLEIQRTEQGDSAMYLCASSTFSGRASYNEQFFGPGTRLTVL.

The chain employs TRBV2 and TRBJ1-1; TRBD1 might be the D (5 bases). This CDR3 region has 12 residues. V lost 6 bases, J lost 6 bases, and 11 bases lay in between. Germline CDR1 and CDR2: SNHLY and FYNNEI. CDR3 coding DNA: TGTGCCAGCAGCGGGGACGGTGCTGAAGCTTTCTTT. Encoded protein: CASSGDGAEAFF.

The chain uses TRBV20-1 and TRBJ2-3, with unresolved D. CDR3 length: 10 residues. CDR1 is DFQATT, CDR2 SNEGSKA, per germline (reference sequence). Trimming cost V 7 bases and J 5 bases, with 7 bases left between them. The CDR3 DNA sequence: TGCAGTGTCTCGGGAGATACGCAGTATTTT. It is translated as CSVSGDTQYF.

V and J are TRBV11-2 and TRBJ2-7, with a weak D call TRBD2 (6 bases). CDR3 length: 16 residues. The V end lost 5 bases, the J end lost 0 bases, and 17 bases lay between the germline ends. Germline values: CDR1 SGHAT, CDR2 FQNNGV. CDR3 loop: CASSPLGTGYSYEQYF. The CDR3 DNA reads TGTGCCAGCAGCCCCCTGGGGACTGGCTACTCCTACGAGCAGTACTTC.

The V call is TRBV7-9, the J call TRBJ2-7; D is undetermined. Germline V gives CDR1 SEHNR, CDR2 FQNEAQ (reference sequence). V shed 1 base and J shed 4 bases, with 17 bases lying between them. The CDR3 is made up of 16 amino acids. CDR3 nucleotides: TGTGCCAGCAGCTTAGGCCGTACTTCGATAGATTACGAGCAGTACTTC. Amino acids: CASSLGRTSIDYEQYF.

The chain recombines TRBV25-1 with TRBJ2-1; 11 nucleotides line up with TRBD2. This CDR3 comprises 14 residues. The germline CDR1 and CDR2 sequences are MGHDK and SYGVNS. V lost 6 bases to trimming and J lost 9 bases; unmatched junction nucleotides: 7. The CDR3 protein is CASRETSGRGEQFF. The CDR3 nucleotides are TGTGCCAGCAGGGAAACTAGCGGGAGAGGTGAGCAGTTCTTC.

This rearrangement joins TRBV7-2 to TRBJ1-5, with D unresolved. There are 14 residues in the CDR3. V lost 5 bases, J lost 4 bases, and 12 bases lay in between. CDR1 is SGHTA and CDR2 is FQGNSA in the germline V gene. The CDR3 protein is CASSERVGNQPQHF. DNA of the CDR3: TGTGCCAGCAGCGAAAGGGTTGGGAATCAGCCCCAGCATTTT.

The CDR3, as DNA: TGTGCCAGCACCACGCCAGGACCCAGCACAGATACGCAGTATTTT. Protein sequence: CASTTPGPSTDTQYF. The chain joins TRBV7-8 to TRBJ2-3; no clear D. CDR3 length equals 15 residues. The V gene lost 7 bases and the J gene lost 0 bases, with 14 bases spanning the gap. Germline loops: CDR1 SGHVS, CDR2 FQNEAQ. Filled out from reference TRBV7-8 and TRBJ2-3, the complete variable domain reads GAGVSQSPRYKVAKRGQDVALRCDPISGHVSLFWYQQALGQGPEFLTYFQNEAQLDKSGLPSDRFFAERPEGSVSTLKIQRTQQEDSAVYLCASTTPGPSTDTQYFGPGTRLTVL.

This clone has a single count. The chain couples TRBV7-2 to TRBJ1-2; tentative D call: TRBD1 (5 bases). Germline CDR1 SGHTA, CDR2 FQGNSA. V was cut by 5 bases and J by 2 bases, with 15 bases left in between. The CDR3 totals 15 residues. CDR3 in amino acids: CASSRQGTVNYGYTF. The DNA of the CDR3 is TGTGCCAGCAGCCGGCAGGGTACTGTGAACTATGGCTACACCTTC.

This clone was detected once. The chain carries TRBV19 and TRBJ1-1; TRBD1 matches 9 bases. With V trimmed by 1 base and J by 5 bases, 5 bases remained unmatched. The germline CDR1 and CDR2 sequences are LNHDA and SQIVND (reference sequence). This CDR3 has 15 residues. CDR3 region: CASSIADRGWTEAFF. The DNA for the CDR3 is TGTGCCAGTAGTATAGCGGACAGGGGATGGACTGAAGCTTTCTTT.

The rearrangement uses TRBV28 and TRBJ1-2, with 8 nucleotides matching TRBD1. Germline CDR1 and CDR2: MDHEN and SYDVKM. The junction had 14 bases not matched to a gene; V was cut back by 3 bases and J by 8 bases. The CDR3 sequence is 16 residues long. CDR3: CASSLSLPTGADGYTF. Written as DNA, the CDR3 is TGTGCCAGCAGTTTGTCCCTACCGACAGGGGCGGACGGCTACACCTTC.

About this clone itself: Other DNA sequences in this sample translate to the same CDR3. V is TRBV20-1 and J is TRBJ2-5; D call uncertain. The V end was cut by 6 bases, the J end by 2 bases, with 4 bases between. The germline V gene has CDR1 DFQATT and CDR2 SNEGSKA (reference sequence). This CDR3 is 10 amino acids long. The CDR3 DNA follows: TGCAGTGCGATACAAGAGACCCAGTACTTC. Its translation: CSAIQETQYF.

The chain couples TRBV6-1 to TRBJ2-7; possibly TRBD2 for D (6 bases). Germline lookup yields CDR1 MNHNS and CDR2 SASEGT. The V gene lost 1 base and the J gene lost 0 bases, with 10 bases spanning the gap. The CDR3 has 15 amino acids. In DNA, the CDR3 is TGTGCCAGCAGTGAAGTTAGGCGGGACTCCTACGAGCAGTACTTC. It yields the protein CASSEVRRDSYEQYF.

The gene calls are TRBV27 and TRBJ2-5, with 7 bases matching TRBD1. With 5 bases clipped from V and 4 bases from J, the junction kept 4 bases outside the gene matches. There are 13 residues in the CDR3. Per germline, CDR1 MNHEY and CDR2 SMNVEV (reference sequence). This CDR3 is CASSTYRGETQYF. The DNA of the CDR3 is TGTGCCAGCAGTACCTACAGGGGAGAGACCCAGTACTTC.

This clone has a single count. V gene TRBV5-4 combines with J gene TRBJ2-2, with no clear D. V was shortened by 3 bases and J by 9 bases, with 15 bases between the two germline ends. Germline V gene sequence: CDR1 SGHNT, CDR2 YYREEE (reference sequence). The CDR3 runs 14 residues. The CDR3 coding sequence is TGTGCCAGCAGCTGGGTGATTTGGCTCAGGGAGCTGTTTTTT. This sequence encodes CASSWVIWLRELFF.

J is TRBJ2-3 and V is TRBV29-1, with D perhaps matching TRBD1 or TRBD2 (5 bases each). This CDR3 region has 15 residues. Trimming took 7 bases from V and 3 from J, leaving 20 bases between them. Germline V gene data show CDR1 as SQVTM and CDR2 as ANQGSEA. In nucleotides, the CDR3 is TGCAGCGGCTCCGGGACCTCCTTGGTGACAGATACGCAGTATTTT. It encodes CSGSGTSLVTDTQYF.